The rows below give T cell receptor beta chains drawn from one sample of a study of T cells after yellow fever vaccination. TCRdb processed the 5' RACE reads anew with MiXCR; each CDR3 protein has one entry. In the table there are around 150,000 distinct CDR3 sequences, less than 9% of which are singletons. Sample: CD4+ T cells sorted from PBMCs, taken about 5 days after the first yellow fever vaccination. The receptor source for this set is a young man who received the YFV17D yellow fever vaccine. CDR3s include the opening cysteine and the closing phenylalanine or tryptophan. D genes are given only for firm matches. Rows give clone size only sometimes, using once, few, many, or a class for an expanded clone.

many	TRBD1	TRBJ1-1	16	TRBV12-3/TRBV12-4	CASSFGTGGYNTEAFF	TGTGCCAGCAGTTTCGGGACAGGGGGATACAACACTGAAGCTTTCTTT
many	NA	TRBJ2-1	14	TRBV5-1	CASSLTPTDATVLF	TGCGCCAGCAGCTTGACACCCACGGACGCTACAGTCCTCTTC
many	NA	TRBJ2-5	13	TRBV4-1	CASSQGNGETQYF	TGCGCCAGCAGCCAGGGGAATGGGGAGACCCAGTACTTC
NA	TRBD1	TRBJ2-7	15	TRBV30	CAWSVLGQVSYEQYF	TGTGCCTGGAGTGTACTGGGACAGGTCTCCTACGAGCAGTACTTC
few	NA	TRBJ2-1	12	TRBV12-3/TRBV12-4	CASKRVTNEQFF	TGTGCCAGCAAGAGGGTAACAAATGAGCAGTTCTTC
NA	NA	TRBJ2-5	14	TRBV19	CASSITGQQETQYF	TGTGCCAGTAGTATCACCGGACAGCAAGAGACCCAGTACTTC
NA	NA	TRBJ1-2	14	TRBV5-1	CASSKDGSNYGYTF	TGCGCCAGCAGCAAAGACGGCTCTAACTATGGCTACACCTTC
few	NA	TRBJ2-1	13	TRBV19	CASSIDQRNEQFF	TGTGCCAGTAGTATAGATCAGCGGAATGAGCAGTTCTTC
NA	NA	TRBJ1-2	16	TRBV29-1	CSVGRTPLRANYGYTF	TGCAGCGTTGGGAGGACTCCCCTAAGAGCCAACTATGGCTACACCTTC
many	NA	TRBJ2-5	11	TRBV12-3/TRBV12-4	CASSSRDTPYF	TGTGCCAGCAGTTCCCGGGACACCCCGTACTTC
few	NA	TRBJ1-5	15	TRBV7-2	CASSSMISSNQPQHF	TGTGCCAGCAGCTCAATGATCAGTAGCAATCAGCCCCAGCATTTT
NA	NA	TRBJ1-5	15	TRBV6-5	CASSYDRGSNQPQHF	TGTGCCAGCAGTTACGACCGCGGGAGCAATCAGCCCCAGCATTTT
many	NA	TRBJ2-2	14	TRBV10-1	CASSELGRTGELFF	TGCGCCAGCAGTGAGTTAGGGCGGACCGGGGAGCTGTTTTTT
NA	TRBD1	TRBJ1-1	15	TRBV4-1	CASRQAGTGKTEAFF	TGCGCCAGCAGGCAAGCCGGGACAGGGAAGACTGAAGCTTTCTTT
many	NA	TRBJ1-1	19	TRBV4-3	CASSQDLRRTPGMGTEAFF	TGCGCCAGCAGCCAAGATCTTAGGCGGACCCCAGGGATGGGGACTGAAGCTTTCTTT
NA	NA	TRBJ1-1	13	TRBV5-4	CASSLTEGTEAFF	TGTGCCAGCAGCCTCACTGAAGGCACTGAAGCTTTCTTT
many	NA	TRBJ2-3	15	TRBV5-1	CASSAGPGGTDTQYF	TGCGCCAGCAGCGCTGGACCCGGGGGCACAGATACGCAGTATTTT
many	NA	TRBJ2-5	14	TRBV9	CASSVGRRQETQYF	TGTGCCAGCAGCGTAGGACGGAGACAAGAGACCCAGTACTTC
NA	TRBD2	TRBJ2-5	15	TRBV12-3/TRBV12-4	CASTSQRGGQETQYF	TGTGCCAGCACCTCCCAGCGGGGGGGCCAAGAGACCCAGTACTTC
many	TRBD1	TRBJ2-3	15	TRBV4-3	CASSQGGQGTDTQYF	TGCGCCAGCAGCCAAGGGGGACAGGGCACAGATACGCAGTATTTT
few	NA	TRBJ2-3	17	TRBV10-3	CAILQEVRLDLADTQYF	TGTGCCATCCTCCAAGAAGTTAGGTTAGATTTGGCAGATACGCAGTATTTT
many	NA	TRBJ1-2	14	TRBV5-6	CASSPLAVGGVYTF	TGTGCCAGCAGTCCCTTAGCGGTTGGAGGGGTCTACACCTTC